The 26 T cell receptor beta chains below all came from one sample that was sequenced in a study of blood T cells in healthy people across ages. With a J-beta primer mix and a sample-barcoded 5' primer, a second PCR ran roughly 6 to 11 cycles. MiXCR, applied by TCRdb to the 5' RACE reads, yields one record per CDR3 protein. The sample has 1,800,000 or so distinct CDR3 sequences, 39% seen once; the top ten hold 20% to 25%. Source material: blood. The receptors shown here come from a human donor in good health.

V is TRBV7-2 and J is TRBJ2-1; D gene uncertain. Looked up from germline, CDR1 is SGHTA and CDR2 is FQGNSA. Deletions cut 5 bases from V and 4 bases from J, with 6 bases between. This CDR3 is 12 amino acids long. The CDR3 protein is CASSARYNEQFF. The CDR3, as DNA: TGTGCCAGCAGCGCTCGGTACAATGAGCAGTTCTTC.

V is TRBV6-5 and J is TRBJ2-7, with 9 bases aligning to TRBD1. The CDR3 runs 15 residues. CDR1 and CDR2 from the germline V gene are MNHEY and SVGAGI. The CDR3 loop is CVTRPPGTGYYEQYF. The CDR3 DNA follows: TGTGTCACCCGACCACCTGGGACAGGGTACTACGAGCAGTACTTC.

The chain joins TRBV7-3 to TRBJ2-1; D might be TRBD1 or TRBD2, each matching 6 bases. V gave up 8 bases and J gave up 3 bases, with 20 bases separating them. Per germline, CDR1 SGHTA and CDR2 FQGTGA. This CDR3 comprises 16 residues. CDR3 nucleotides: TGTGCCAGCCACCCCTCGGGGGCTCTTGGCTACAATGAGCAGTTCTTC. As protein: CASHPSGALGYNEQFF.

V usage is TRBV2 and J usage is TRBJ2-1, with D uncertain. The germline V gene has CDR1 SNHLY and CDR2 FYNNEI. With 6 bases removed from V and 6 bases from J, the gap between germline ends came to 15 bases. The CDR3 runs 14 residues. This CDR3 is CASSAKGWGNEQFF. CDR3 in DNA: TGTGCCAGCAGCGCCAAAGGATGGGGCAATGAGCAGTTCTTC.

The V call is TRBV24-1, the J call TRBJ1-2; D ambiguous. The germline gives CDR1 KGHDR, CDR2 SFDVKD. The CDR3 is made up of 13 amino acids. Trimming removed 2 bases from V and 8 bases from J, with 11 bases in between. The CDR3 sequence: CATSDSLAGGYTF. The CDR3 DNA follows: TGTGCCACCAGTGATTCCCTAGCCGGGGGCTACACCTTC.

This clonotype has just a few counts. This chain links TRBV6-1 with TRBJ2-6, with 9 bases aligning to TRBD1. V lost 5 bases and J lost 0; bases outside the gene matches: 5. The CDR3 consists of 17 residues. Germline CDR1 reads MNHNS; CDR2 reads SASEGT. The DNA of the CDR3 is TGTGCCAGCAGTCCGGGACAGGGATTCTCTGGGGCCAACGTCCTGACTTTC. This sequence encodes CASSPGQGFSGANVLTF.

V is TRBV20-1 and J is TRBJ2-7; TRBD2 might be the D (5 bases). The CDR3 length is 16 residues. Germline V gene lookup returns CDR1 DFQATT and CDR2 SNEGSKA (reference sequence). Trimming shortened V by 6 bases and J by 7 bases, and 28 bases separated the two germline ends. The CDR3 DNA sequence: TGCAGTGCAAAAAAACAAGCGGTTTATACCTACAATGAGCAGTACTTC. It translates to CSAKKQAVYTYNEQYF.

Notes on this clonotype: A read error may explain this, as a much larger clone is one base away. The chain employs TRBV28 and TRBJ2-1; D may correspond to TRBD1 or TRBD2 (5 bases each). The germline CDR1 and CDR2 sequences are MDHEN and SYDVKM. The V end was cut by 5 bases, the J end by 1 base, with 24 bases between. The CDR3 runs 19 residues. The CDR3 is CASSPNPPGRVWSYNEQFF. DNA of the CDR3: TGTGCCAGCAGTCCCAACCCTCCGGGACGGGTTTGGTCCTACAATGAGCAGTTCTTC. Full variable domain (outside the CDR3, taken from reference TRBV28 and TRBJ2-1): DVKVTQSSRYLVKRTGEKVFLECVQDMDHENMFWYRQDPGLGLRLIYFSYDVKMKEKGDIPEGYSVSREKKERFSLILESASTNQTSMYLCASSPNPPGRVWSYNEQFFGPGTRLTVL.

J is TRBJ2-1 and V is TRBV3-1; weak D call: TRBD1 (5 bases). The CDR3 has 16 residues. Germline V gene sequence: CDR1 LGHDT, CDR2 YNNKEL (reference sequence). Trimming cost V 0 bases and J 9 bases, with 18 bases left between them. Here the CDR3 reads CASSQEGPRVDTEQFF. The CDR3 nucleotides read TGTGCCAGCAGCCAAGAGGGGCCCCGTGTGGACACTGAGCAGTTCTTC.

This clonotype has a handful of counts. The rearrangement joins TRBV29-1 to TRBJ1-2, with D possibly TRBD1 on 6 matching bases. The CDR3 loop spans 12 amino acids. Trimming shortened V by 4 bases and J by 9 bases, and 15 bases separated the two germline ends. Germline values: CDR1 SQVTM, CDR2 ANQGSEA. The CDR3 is CSVVIGTYSYTF. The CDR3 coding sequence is TGCAGCGTTGTCATAGGGACATATAGCTACACCTTC.

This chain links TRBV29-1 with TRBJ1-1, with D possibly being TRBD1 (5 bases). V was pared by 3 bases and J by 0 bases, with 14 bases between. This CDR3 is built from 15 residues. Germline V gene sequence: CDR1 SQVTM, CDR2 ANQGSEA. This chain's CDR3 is CSVDRGVGMNTEAFF. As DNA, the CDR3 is TGCAGCGTTGATCGGGGGGTGGGCATGAACACTGAAGCTTTCTTT.

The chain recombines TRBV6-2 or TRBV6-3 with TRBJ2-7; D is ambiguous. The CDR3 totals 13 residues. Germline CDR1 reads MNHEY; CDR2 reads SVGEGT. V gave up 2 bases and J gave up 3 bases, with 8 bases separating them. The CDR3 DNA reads TGTGCCAGCAGTTACGTCGAATTCTACGAGCAGTACTTC. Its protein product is CASSYVEFYEQYF.

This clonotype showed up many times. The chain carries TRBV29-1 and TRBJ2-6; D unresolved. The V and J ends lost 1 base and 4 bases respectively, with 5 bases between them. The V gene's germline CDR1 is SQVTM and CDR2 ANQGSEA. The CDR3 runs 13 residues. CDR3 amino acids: CSVEGGGANVLTF. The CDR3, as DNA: TGCAGCGTTGAAGGTGGAGGGGCCAACGTCCTGACTTTC.

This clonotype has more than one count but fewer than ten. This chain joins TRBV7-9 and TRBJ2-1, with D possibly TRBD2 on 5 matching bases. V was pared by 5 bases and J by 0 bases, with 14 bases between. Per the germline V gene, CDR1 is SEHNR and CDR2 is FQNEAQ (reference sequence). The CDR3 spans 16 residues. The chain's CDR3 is CASSRWSGSSYNEQFF. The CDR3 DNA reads TGTGCCAGCAGCCGCTGGTCGGGGAGCTCCTACAATGAGCAGTTCTTC. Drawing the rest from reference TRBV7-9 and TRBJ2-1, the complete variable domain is DTGVSQNPRHKITKRGQNVTFRCDPISEHNRLYWYRQTLGQGPEFLTYFQNEAQLEKSRLLSDRFSAERPKGSFSTLEIQRTEQGDSAMYLCASSRWSGSSYNEQFFGPGTRLTVL.

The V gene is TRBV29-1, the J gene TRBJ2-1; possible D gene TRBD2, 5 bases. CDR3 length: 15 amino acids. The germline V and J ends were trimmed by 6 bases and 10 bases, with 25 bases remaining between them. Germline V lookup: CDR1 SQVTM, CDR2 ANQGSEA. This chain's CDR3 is CSVRDGRWSPSEQFF. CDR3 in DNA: TGCAGCGTGAGGGATGGACGGTGGAGTCCAAGCGAGCAGTTCTTC.

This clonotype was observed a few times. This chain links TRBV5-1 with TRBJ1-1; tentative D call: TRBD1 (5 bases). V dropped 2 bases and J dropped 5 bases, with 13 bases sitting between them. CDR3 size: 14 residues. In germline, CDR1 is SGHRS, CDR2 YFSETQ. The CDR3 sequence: CASSLLDGTTEAFF. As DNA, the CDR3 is TGCGCCAGCAGCTTATTAGACGGGACGACTGAAGCTTTCTTT.

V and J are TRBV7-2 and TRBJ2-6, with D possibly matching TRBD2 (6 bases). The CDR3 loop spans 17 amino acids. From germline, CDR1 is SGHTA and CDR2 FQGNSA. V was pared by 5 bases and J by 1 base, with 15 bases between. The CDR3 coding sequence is TGTGCCAGCAGCCTCCGGATTGGGGGGTCTGGGGCCAACGTCCTGACTTTC. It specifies CASSLRIGGSGANVLTF.

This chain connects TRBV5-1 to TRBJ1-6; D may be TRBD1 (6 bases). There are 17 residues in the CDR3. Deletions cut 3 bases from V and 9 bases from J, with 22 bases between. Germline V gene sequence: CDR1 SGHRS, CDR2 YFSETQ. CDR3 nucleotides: TGCGCCAGCAGCTGGAACGCCGGGACATCGGGTTCTTCACCCCTCCACTTT. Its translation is CASSWNAGTSGSSPLHF. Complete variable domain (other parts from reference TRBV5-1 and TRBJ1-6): KAGVTQTPRYLIKTRGQQVTLSCSPISGHRSVSWYQQTPGQGLQFLFEYFSETQRNKGNFPGRFSGRQFSNSRSEMNVSTLELGDSALYLCASSWNAGTSGSSPLHFGNGTRLTVT.

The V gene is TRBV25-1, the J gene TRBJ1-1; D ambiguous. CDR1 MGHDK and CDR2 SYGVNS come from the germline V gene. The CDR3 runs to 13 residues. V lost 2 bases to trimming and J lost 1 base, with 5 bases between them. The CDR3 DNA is TGTGCCAGCAGTGAAGACTCGAACACTGAAGCTTTCTTT. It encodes CASSEDSNTEAFF.

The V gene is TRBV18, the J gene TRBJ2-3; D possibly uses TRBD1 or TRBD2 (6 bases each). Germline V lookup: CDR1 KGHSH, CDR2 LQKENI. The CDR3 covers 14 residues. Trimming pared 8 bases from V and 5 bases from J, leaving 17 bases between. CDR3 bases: TGTGCCAGCAGCCCCCCCGGGGGCGGAGATACGCAGTATTTT. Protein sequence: CASSPPGGGDTQYF.

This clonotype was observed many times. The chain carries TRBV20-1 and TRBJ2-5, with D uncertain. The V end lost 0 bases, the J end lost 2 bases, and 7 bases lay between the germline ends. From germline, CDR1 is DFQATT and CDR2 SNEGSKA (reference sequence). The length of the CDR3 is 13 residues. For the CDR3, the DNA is TGCAGTGCTAGAGATGGACCTCAAGAGACCCAGTACTTC. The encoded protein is CSARDGPQETQYF.

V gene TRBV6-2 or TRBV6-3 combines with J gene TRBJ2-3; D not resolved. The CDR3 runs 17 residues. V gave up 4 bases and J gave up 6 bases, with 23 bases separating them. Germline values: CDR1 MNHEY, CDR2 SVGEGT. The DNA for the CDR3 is TGTGCCAGCAGTTTCGCCGCATTTGGGCATGTCGCTGATACGCAGTATTTT. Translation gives CASSFAAFGHVADTQYF.

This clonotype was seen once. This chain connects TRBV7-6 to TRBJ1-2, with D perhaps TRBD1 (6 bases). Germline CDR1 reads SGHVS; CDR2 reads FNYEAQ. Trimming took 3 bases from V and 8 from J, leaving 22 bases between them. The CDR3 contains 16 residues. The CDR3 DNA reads TGTGCCAGCAGCTTGCTCCAAGACAGGAACCGGGGGGGCTACACCTTC. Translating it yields CASSLLQDRNRGGYTF.

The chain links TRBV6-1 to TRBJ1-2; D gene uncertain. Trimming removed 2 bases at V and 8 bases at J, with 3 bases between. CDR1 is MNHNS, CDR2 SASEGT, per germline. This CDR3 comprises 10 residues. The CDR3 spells CASSEWGYTF. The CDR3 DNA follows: TGTGCCAGCAGTGAATGGGGCTACACCTTC.

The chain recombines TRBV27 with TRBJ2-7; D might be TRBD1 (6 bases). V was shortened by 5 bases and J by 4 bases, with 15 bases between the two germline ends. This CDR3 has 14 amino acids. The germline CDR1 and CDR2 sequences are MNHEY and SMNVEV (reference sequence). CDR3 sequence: CASSPSGTLYEQYF. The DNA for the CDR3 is TGTGCCAGCAGTCCCTCCGGGACACTTTACGAGCAGTACTTC.

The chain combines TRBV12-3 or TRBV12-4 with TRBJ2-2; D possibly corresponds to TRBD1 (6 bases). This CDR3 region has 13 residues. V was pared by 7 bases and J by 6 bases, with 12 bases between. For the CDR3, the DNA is TGTGCCAGCACCCTTAAGGGGGCCGGGGAGCTGTTTTTT. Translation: CASTLKGAGELFF.